Sequencing of this T cell receptor beta chain was carried out in a study of neurological immune-mediated disorders. Whole-study findings and limits: Private repertoires in all groups were suggested, as expanded clones shared no CDR3 amino acid sequences across subjects. There was no clinical or MRI feature that showed an association with the multiple sclerosis repertoire cluster.

From 15-18 subjects, each sequencing run yielded over 180 million TCR-beta sequences. TCRdb re-called the 5' RACE reads with MiXCR, one entry per CDR3 protein. This repertoire shows roughly 70,000 distinct CDR3 sequences, 4% to 6% found once; its top ten account for approximately 2.8%. V lost 8 bases to trimming and J lost 5 bases, with 18 bases between them. This CDR3 is 14 amino acids long. Germline V lookup: CDR1 MNHEY, CDR2 SVGAGI. To note about this clonotype: Its matching antigen is unknown.

This TCR derives from a woman aged 25-40 years with multiple sclerosis. The gene calls are TRBV6-5 and TRBJ2-5; the D gene is possibly TRBD2 (7 bases). Sequenced sample: PBMCs. The chain's CDR3 is CASGGGPRRETQYF. For the CDR3, the DNA is TGTGCCAGCGGGGGGGGGCCCCGGCGGGAGACCCAGTACTTC.